One sample yielded the 9 T cell receptor beta chains listed below, sequenced in a study of blood T cell repertoires in COVID-19. The repertoire was sequenced with immunoSEQ multiplex PCR; TCRdb's copy has only in-frame clones and lacks some. In the table there are 180,000 or so clones, around four fifths of which are singletons. Source material: peripheral blood. The origin of the receptors is a woman between 65 and 79 years old with COVID-19, enrolled during active disease.

The chain uses TRBV7-6 and TRBJ2-3; D unclear. V dropped 5 bases and J dropped 1 base, with 16 bases sitting between them. Germline CDR1 is SGHVS and CDR2 is FNYEAQ. The CDR3 runs to 16 residues. CDR3 residues: CASSLSTSRGTDTQYF. The CDR3, as DNA: TGTGCCAGCAGCCTTAGCACAAGTCGTGGCACAGATACGCAGTATTTT.

The chain is built from TRBV12-3 or TRBV12-4 and TRBJ1-2; weak D call: TRBD1 (5 bases). The ends were cut back, 7 bases at V and 4 bases at J, with 13 bases in the middle. The CDR3 sequence is 13 residues long. CDR3 sequence (DNA): TGTGCCAGCACCCCCCAAGGGGCCTATGGCTACACCTTC. Amino acid sequence: CASTPQGAYGYTF.

The chain couples TRBV27 to TRBJ2-7; TRBD2 agrees at 7 bases. Germline V gene data show CDR1 as MNHEY and CDR2 as SMNVEV (reference sequence). The junction had 4 bases not matched to a gene; V was cut back by 2 bases and J by 3 bases. CDR3 length: 14 residues. As DNA, the CDR3 is TGTGCCAGCAGTTTAATGGGAGGGAGCTACGAGCAGTACTTC. Encoded protein: CASSLMGGSYEQYF.

This clone is medium-sized (0.01 to 0.1%). At one of its ends the junction is not consistent with the germline gene, which may arise from a read error. The chain employs TRBV28 and TRBJ1-5, with no clear D. The germline CDR1 and CDR2 sequences are MDHEN and SYDVKM. The CDR3 has 14 amino acids. The CDR3 is CASSLEQLYQAQHF. The CDR3, as DNA: TGTGCCAGCAGTTTGGAACAGCTCTATCAGGCCCAGCATTTT.

This chain joins TRBV7-8 and TRBJ2-7, with D uncertain. Germline assignment: CDR1 SGHVS and CDR2 FQNEAQ. V was shortened by 1 base and J by 0 bases, with 10 bases between the two germline ends. The CDR3 totals 15 residues. CDR3 protein: CASSLGPRSSYEQYV. CDR3 in DNA: TGTGCCAGCAGCTTAGGGCCGAGGAGCTCCTACGAGCAGTACGTC.

This clone has only a few counts. The chain links TRBV3-1 (or the pseudogene TRBV3-2) to TRBJ2-7, with D perhaps matching TRBD2 (5 bases). CDR1 is LGHDT, CDR2 YNNKEL, per germline (reference sequence). The V end was cut by 1 base, the J end by 1 base, with 20 bases between. The CDR3 runs to 18 residues. This CDR3 reads CASSQGRMTFRGSYEQYF. CDR3 DNA: TGTGCCAGCAGCCAAGGAAGGATGACTTTTCGGGGATCCTACGAGCAGTACTTC.

V gene TRBV6-5 combines with J gene TRBJ2-1, with D perhaps TRBD2 (6 bases). Trimming took 10 bases from V and 8 from J, leaving 24 bases between them. Germline lookup yields CDR1 MNHEY and CDR2 SVGAGI. The CDR3 is 15 residues long. DNA of the CDR3: TGTGCCACCAAAGAACGGGCGTGGGGCGGGGATGAGCAGTTCTTC. It is translated as CATKERAWGGDEQFF.

The chain carries TRBV6-5 and TRBJ1-3, with D possibly TRBD1 on 6 matching bases. Germline assignment: CDR1 MNHEY and CDR2 SVGAGI. V dropped 6 bases and J dropped 0 bases, with 9 bases sitting between them. This CDR3 is built from 14 residues. In DNA, the CDR3 is TGTGCCAGCAGAACAGGGTCCTCTGGAAACACCATATATTTT. Translating gives CASRTGSSGNTIYF.

This chain joins TRBV7-2 and TRBJ1-2, with TRBD1 matching over 7 bases. The CDR3 length is 15 residues. Germline V CDR1 and CDR2: SGHTA, FQGNSA. V was clipped by 5 bases and J by 4 bases; unmatched bases: 10. As DNA, the CDR3 is TGTGCCAGCAGCCCCCGGCGGGGACAGACCTATGGCTACACCTTC. Protein sequence: CASSPRRGQTYGYTF. Combining the CDR3 with reference TRBV7-2 and TRBJ1-2 gives the whole variable domain GAGVSQSPSNKVTEKGKDVELRCDPISGHTALYWYRQSLGQGLEFLIYFQGNSAPDKSGLPSDRFSAERTGGSVSTLTIQRTQQEDSAVYLCASSPRRGQTYGYTFGSGTRLTVV.